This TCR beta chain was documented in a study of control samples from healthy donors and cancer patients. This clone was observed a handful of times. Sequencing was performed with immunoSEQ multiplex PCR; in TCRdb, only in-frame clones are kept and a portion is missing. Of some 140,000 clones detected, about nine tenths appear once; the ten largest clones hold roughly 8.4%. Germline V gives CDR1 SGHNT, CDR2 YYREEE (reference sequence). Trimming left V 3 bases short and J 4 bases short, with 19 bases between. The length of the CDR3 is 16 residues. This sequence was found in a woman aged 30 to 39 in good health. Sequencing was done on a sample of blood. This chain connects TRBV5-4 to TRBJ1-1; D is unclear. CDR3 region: CASSSPSDALITEAFF. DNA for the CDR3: TGTGCCAGCAGCTCGCCTTCGGATGCGCTGATCACTGAAGCTTTCTTT.